Each of the 15 T cell receptor beta chains below was sequenced from the same sample in a study of radiotherapy plus CTLA-4 blockade in lung cancer (dated by TCRdb to the late 2010s). Receptor libraries were prepared by the immunoSEQ multiplex PCR assay. Not all clones reach the TCRdb copy of this immuneACCESS table, which keeps in-frame sequences only. Checked studies attribute under half of the gap to unresolved V genes and leave the rest unexplained. The sample profile shows around 110,000 clones; 81% of them were found once. The ten largest clones capture roughly 3.3% of the sample. Sample: peripheral blood, taken from a patient treated with radiotherapy plus ipilimumab. The receptors stem from a human donor with non-small cell lung cancer that progressed on radiotherapy plus ipilimumab. Some clones in this sample may be carry-over from other donors' samples.

The V and J genes are TRBV4-1 and TRBJ2-2; D gene ambiguous. The length of the CDR3 is 13 residues. V was pared by 6 bases and J by 2 bases, with 7 bases between. In germline, CDR1 is MGHRA, CDR2 YSYEKL. The CDR3, as DNA: TGCGCCAGCAGGGCAACTAACACCGGGGAGCTGTTTTTT. Translation: CASRATNTGELFF.

CDR3 residues: CASSLVSRSPDEQYF. The CDR3 DNA reads as TGCGCCAGCAGCTTGGTCTCCAGGTCCCCTGACGAGCAGTACTTC. This chain links TRBV5-1 with TRBJ2-7; D is unresolved. This CDR3 is 15 amino acids long. V was pared by 0 bases and J by 5 bases, with 15 bases between. Germline CDR1 SGHRS, CDR2 YFSETQ.

The CDR3 reads CSVAERGDTGELFF. CDR3 coding DNA: TGCAGCGTTGCGGAAAGGGGGGACACCGGGGAGCTGTTTTTT. The V and J genes are TRBV29-1 and TRBJ2-2; D tentatively reads TRBD1 or TRBD2 (6 bases each). Deletions cut 4 bases from V and 3 bases from J, with 12 bases between. CDR1 is SQVTM and CDR2 is ANQGSEA in the germline V gene. This CDR3 contains 14 residues.

CDR3 sequence (DNA): TGTGCCAGCAGCGTAGGGCAGGGTGGGGTTTACGCCGGGGAGCTGTTTTTT. Translated, it gives CASSVGQGGVYAGELFF. This chain connects TRBV9 to TRBJ2-2; D perhaps matches TRBD1 (5 bases). V dropped 0 bases and J dropped 6 bases, with 18 bases sitting between them. From germline, CDR1 is SGDLS and CDR2 YYNGEE. The CDR3 sequence is 17 residues long. Supplemented by reference TRBV9 and TRBJ2-2, the full variable domain reads DSGVTQTPKHLITATGQRVTLRCSPRSGDLSVYWYQQSLDQGLQFLIQYYNGEERAKGNILERFSAQQFPDLHSELNLSSLELGDSALYFCASSVGQGGVYAGELFFGEGSRLTVL.

The rearrangement uses TRBV29-1 and TRBJ2-1; 12 bases match TRBD1. This CDR3 contains 15 residues. Germline CDR1 SQVTM, CDR2 ANQGSEA. Trimming took 6 bases from V and 8 from J; bases not matched to a gene: 11. In nucleotides, the CDR3 is TGCAGCGTCGCTCCCTCGGGACAGGGGGCGTATGAGCAGTTCTTC. Its translation: CSVAPSGQGAYEQFF.

This chain connects TRBV29-1 to TRBJ2-5; 7 nucleotides agree with TRBD2. The CDR3 has 12 residues. Germline V gene sequence: CDR1 SQVTM, CDR2 ANQGSEA. V was pared by 6 bases and J by 4 bases, with 5 bases of the junction left unmatched. As DNA, the CDR3 is TGCAGCGTACGGACGGGGGGAGAGACCCAGTACTTC. It translates to CSVRTGGETQYF.

This clone was picked up one time. The genes are TRBV27 and TRBJ1-1; D is unclear. This CDR3 is 15 amino acids long. Trimming stripped 4 bases from V and 0 bases from J, with 12 bases between. In germline, CDR1 is MNHEY, CDR2 SMNVEV (reference sequence). CDR3 coding DNA: TGTGCCAGCAGTTCCTACATTGGGTTGAACACTGAAGCTTTCTTT. It translates to CASSSYIGLNTEAFF.

The V and J genes are TRBV7-6 and TRBJ2-7, with D perhaps TRBD1 (6 bases). The CDR3 is made up of 14 amino acids. Per the germline V gene, CDR1 is SGHVS and CDR2 is FNYEAQ. Trimming left V 2 bases short and J 4 bases short, with 12 bases between. The DNA for the CDR3 is TGTGCCAGCAGCTTACAGGGGTATCGATACGAGCAGTACTTC. This encodes CASSLQGYRYEQYF.

This clone was picked up a small number of times. The chain couples TRBV6-5 to TRBJ2-5; 8 bases fit TRBD1. The DNA end is more similar to TRBJ2-7, so the J call may be wrong. This CDR3 contains 14 residues. CDR1 and CDR2 from the germline V gene are MNHEY and SVGAGI. The CDR3 region has the DNA TGTGCCAGCAGTGAGGGGCAGGGGGCTGACGAGCAGTACTTC. The encoded protein is CASSEGQGADEQYF.

The rearrangement links TRBV7-9 to TRBJ1-4, with D perhaps TRBD1 (6 bases). This CDR3 is built from 16 residues. Per the germline V gene, CDR1 is SEHNR and CDR2 is FQNEAQ (reference sequence). V lost 5 bases, J lost 8 bases, and 21 bases lay in between. CDR3 amino acids: CASSTARGDTDEKLFF. In DNA form, the CDR3 reads TGTGCCAGCAGCACGGCTAGGGGGGACACGGACGAAAAACTGTTTTTT. Variable domain in full (rest from reference TRBV7-9 and TRBJ1-4): DTGVSQNPRHKITKRGQNVTFRCDPISEHNRLYWYRQTLGQGPEFLTYFQNEAQLEKSRLLSDRFSAERPKGSFSTLEIQRTEQGDSAMYLCASSTARGDTDEKLFFGSGTQLSVL.

The chain carries TRBV19 and TRBJ1-4; D remains unclear. CDR1 and CDR2 from the germline V gene are LNHDA and SQIVND (reference sequence). The CDR3 length is 14 residues. With 7 bases removed from V and 0 bases from J, the gap between germline ends came to 9 bases. CDR3 in DNA: TGTGCCAGTACCGGAACTGCAACTAATGAAAAACTGTTTTTT. It specifies CASTGTATNEKLFF.

This clone was counted a single time. V and J are TRBV29-1 and TRBJ2-1, with 8 bases fitting TRBD1. The CDR3 runs to 14 residues. V shed 3 bases and J 9 bases; nucleotides not matched to a gene: 10. Germline V gene data show CDR1 as SQVTM and CDR2 as ANQGSEA. CDR3 loop: CSVDQDRGRSEQFF. CDR3 nucleotides: TGCAGCGTTGATCAAGACAGGGGTCGGAGTGAGCAGTTCTTC.

The chain couples TRBV29-1 to TRBJ1-1, with D uncertain. V lost 7 bases and J 6 bases, leaving 9 bases between the germline ends. CDR3 length: 10 residues. Germline V gene data show CDR1 as SQVTM and CDR2 as ANQGSEA. The CDR3 DNA is TGCAGCGCCTGGGGTTCTGAAGCTTTCTTT. Translated: CSAWGSEAFF. The variable domain in full, with the rest retrieved from reference TRBV29-1 and TRBJ1-1, is SAVISQKPSRDICQRGTSLTIQCQVDSQVTMMFWYRQQPGQSLTLIATANQGSEATYESGFVIDKFPISRPNLTFSTLTVSNMSPEDSSIYLCSAWGSEAFFGQGTRLTVV.

This clone was recorded a few times. The DNA of the CDR3 is TGTGCCAGCAGCCTCGGTTGGGGCGGTAATAATTCACCCCTCCACTTT. It translates to CASSLGWGGNNSPLHF. The gene calls are TRBV11-1 and TRBJ1-6; D is perhaps TRBD1 (5 bases). Germline V gives CDR1 SGHAT, CDR2 FQDESV (reference sequence). CDR3 length: 16 residues. Trimming removed 5 bases at V and 5 bases at J, with 16 bases between.

This clone was counted only a few times. This chain connects TRBV18 to TRBJ2-3; the match to TRBD1 covers 7 bases. This CDR3 is 12 amino acids long. CDR1 and CDR2 from the germline V gene are KGHSH and LQKENI. V was clipped by 4 bases and J by 13 bases; unmatched bases: 8. The CDR3 DNA sequence: TGTGCCAGCTCACAGGGGGACAGTATCAAGTATTTT. Translating gives CASSQGDSIKYF.